The 4 T cell receptor beta chains in this list originate from one sample, sequenced in a study of identical twins. TCRdb fed the 5' RACE reads into MiXCR, producing one record per CDR3 protein. The sample shows roughly 700,000 distinct CDR3 sequences, under 9% of them seen only once. The same sample was also used in a study of yellow fever vaccine responses in identical twins.

Material for sequencing was PBMCs. These TCRs come from a woman under 30 in good health.

This rearrangement joins TRBV27 to TRBJ2-7; tentatively, D is TRBD2 (7 bases). There are 13 residues in the CDR3. The V gene's germline CDR1 is MNHEY and CDR2 SMNVEV (reference sequence). V was cut by 1 base and J by 7 bases, with 11 bases left in between. The CDR3 loop reads CASSLWGGGEQYF. The CDR3 DNA reads as TGTGCCAGCAGTTTATGGGGGGGCGGTGAGCAGTACTTC.

This clonotype came up a few times. The rearrangement links TRBV20-1 to TRBJ2-5, with a weak D call TRBD2 (6 bases). The CDR3 loop spans 15 amino acids. Looked up from germline, CDR1 is DFQATT and CDR2 is SNEGSKA (reference sequence). V lost 3 bases and J 3 bases, leaving 17 bases between the germline ends. The CDR3 reads CSASLSSANEETQYF. Here the CDR3 DNA reads TGCAGTGCTAGTTTGTCTAGCGCTAACGAAGAGACCCAGTACTTC.

This clonotype was picked up a small number of times. The chain joins TRBV3-1 to TRBJ2-6, with unresolved D. V shed 4 bases and J shed 1 base, with 8 bases lying between them. This CDR3 is 15 amino acids long. CDR1 is LGHDT and CDR2 is YNNKEL in the germline V gene (reference sequence). CDR3 sequence reads: CASSRAGSGANVLTF. The DNA for the CDR3 is TGTGCCAGCAGCCGCGCTGGGTCTGGGGCCAACGTCCTGACTTTC.

The chain recombines TRBV10-3 with TRBJ1-1, with a weak D call TRBD1 (6 bases). Germline V gene sequence: CDR1 ENHRY, CDR2 SYGVKD. This CDR3 is 15 amino acids long. V gave up 7 bases and J gave up 1 base, with 16 bases separating them. CDR3 sequence: CAITTPGQGNTEAFF. CDR3 DNA sequence: TGTGCCATCACTACTCCGGGACAAGGGAACACTGAAGCTTTCTTT.